The rows below give T cell receptor beta chains drawn from one sample of a study of T cell responses to AZD1222 COVID-19 vaccine. Using immunoSEQ multiplex PCR, the repertoire was profiled, and TCRdb retains in-frame clones only, with some absent. The profile covers about 86,000 clones, with more than 90% appearing a single time and around 3% taken by the ten largest. Specimen: peripheral blood, collected on day 0 of AZD1222 vaccination. These receptors all come from an adult in good health. The conserved cysteine and the conserved F or W are not part of the CDR3 here. The order of the fields is V gene, J gene, CDR3 protein.

>TRBV6-5|TRBJ2-2
ASTRRQGAGELF
>TRBV3-1/TRBV3-2|TRBJ2-1
ASALAGVAYNEQF
>TRBV5-1|TRBJ2-3
ASSFRTETDTQY
>TRBV7-9|TRBJ1-2
ASSVTTNYGYT
>TRBV7-9|TRBJ2-1
ASTKLTSGDYNEQF
>TRBV14|TRBJ1-1
ASSQQQGLTTEAF
>TRBV6-6|TRBJ1-2
ASSYQRNYGYT
>TRBV5-4|TRBJ1-1
ASSLYGLQKDEAF
>TRBV18|TRBJ2-2
ASSPAKGNTGELF
>TRBV30|TRBJ1-6
AWSVFGQFNSPLH
>TRBV28|TRBJ2-1
AALSWGLGTSGRAVVEQF
>TRBV7-9|TRBJ1-1
ASSLAGRYGTEAF